The rows below give T cell receptor beta chains drawn from one sample of a study of blood T cell repertoires in COVID-19. Sequencing was performed with immunoSEQ multiplex PCR; in TCRdb, only in-frame clones are kept and a portion is missing. The sample lists 200,000 to 250,000 clones, approximately 88% occurring once. The sequencing sample was made of peripheral blood. The origin of the receptors is a man aged 55 to 70 who had recovered from COVID-19. Each CDR3 is given with its conserved first and last residue. D genes are given only for firm matches. Clone size is not always given. Where it is, it says once, few, many or a class for expanded clones.

>TRBV5-1|TRBD2|.|TRBJ2-5
TGCGCCAGCAGCCGTTATAGCGGGGGCCAAGAGACCCAGTACTTC
CASSRYSGGQETQYF
>TRBV30|TRBD1|.|TRBJ1-2
TGTGCCTGGAGTGCCCGGACAGGGACGGGGCATATCTGCTACACCTTC
CAWSARTGTGHICYTF
>TRBV24-1|TRBD2|.|TRBJ2-1
TGTGCCACCAGTGAGACCGCGACTAGCGGCCCCTACAATGAGCAGTTCTTC
CATSETATSGPYNEQFF
>TRBV30|.|.|TRBJ2-1
TGTGCCTGGAAGTCGGGTAGTGAGCAGTTCTTC
CAWKSGSEQFF
>TRBV11-2|TRBD1|.|TRBJ1-1
TGTGCCAGCAGCCAGGACAGGGCCGCTGAAGCTTTCTTT
CASSQDRAAEAFF
>TRBV19|.|few|TRBJ1-1
TGTGCCAGTAGCTCCGTGGGGCTAGCGGGGGGCACTGAAGCTTTCTTT
CASSSVGLAGGTEAFF
>TRBV12-5|.|once|TRBJ2-1
TGTGCTAGTGGTTTGCCTCGGGTCCCGTGGCAGTTCTTC
CASGLPRVPWQFF
>TRBV9|.|.|TRBJ1-6
TGTGCCAGCAGCGTAGATCTCGGCTCCTATAATTCACCCCTCCACTTT
CASSVDLGSYNSPLHF
>TRBV7-2|.|.|TRBJ2-5
TGTGCCAGCAGCCCCCGACCCGGGGAGACCCAGTACTTC
CASSPRPGETQYF
>TRBV5-4|.|.|TRBJ2-1
TGTGCCAGCAGTGCGGGCCCTCCACCGGGCAATGAGCAGTTCTTC
CASSAGPPPGNEQFF
>TRBV6-4|.|many|TRBJ2-1
TGTGCCAGCAGTGAACGGCCGGAGTCCTACAATGAGCAGTTCTTC
CASSERPESYNEQFF
>TRBV7-6|.|.|TRBJ2-3
TGTGCCAGCAGCGACACCACAGATACGCAGTATTTT
CASSDTTDTQYF
>TRBV19|.|.|TRBJ1-2
TGTGCCAGTAGTATAGTAGGGACAAAAATCAATGGCTACACCTTC
CASSIVGTKINGYTF
>TRBV3-1/TRBV3-2|.|.|TRBJ1-1
TGTGCCAGCAGCCAAAGTGCCCAGGCTTTCTTT
CASSQSAQAFF
>TRBV9|TRBD1|.|TRBJ1-1
TGTGCCAGCAGCCCTCGGACAGGGGGAAGGACTGAAGCTTTCTTT
CASSPRTGGRTEAFF
>TRBV19|.|once|TRBJ1-2
TGTGCCAGTAGTCCGCGGGACGGCCTCTATGGCTACACCTTC
CASSPRDGLYGYTF
>TRBV18|TRBD1|once|TRBJ1-1
TGTGCCAGCTCACTTAAGCCAGGGGGCGGGAACACTGAAGCTTTCTTT
CASSLKPGGGNTEAFF
>TRBV29-1|TRBD2|.|TRBJ2-3
TGCAGAATTGGTAGCGGGAGGGCCATAGATACGCAGTATTTT
CRIGSGRAIDTQYF
>TRBV10-3|TRBD1|.|TRBJ1-6
TGTGCCATCAGTGAAAGAAGGACAGGGGGCAATTCACCCCTCCACTTT
CAISERRTGGNSPLHF
>TRBV28|.|.|TRBJ2-1
TGTGCCAGCAGTTTAGGTACCGGGGTTCACAATGAGCAGTTCTTC
CASSLGTGVHNEQFF
>TRBV9|.|once|TRBJ1-3
TGTGCCAGCAGCGTAGATCCAGCTGGAAACACCATATATTTT
CASSVDPAGNTIYF
>TRBV5-1|TRBD1|.|TRBJ2-2
TGCGCCAGCAGCTCGTCTAGGGACAGATACACCGGGGAGCTGTTTTTT
CASSSSRDRYTGELFF
>TRBV27|.|.|TRBJ2-7
TGTGCCAGCAGTCCCCCTGGGGGCGCCTACGAGCAGTACTTC
CASSPPGGAYEQYF
>TRBV12-5|.|.|TRBJ2-7
TGTGCTAGTGGCTTTGGGGGGGCGCGTGAGCAGTACTTC
CASGFGGAREQYF
>TRBV20-1|.|.|TRBJ2-7
TGCAGTGCTAGGGCAGTCTACGAGCAGTACTTC
CSARAVYEQYF
>TRBV9|.|.|TRBJ1-1
TGTGCCAGCAGCGTAGACAGGTTGAACACTGAAGCTTTCTTT
CASSVDRLNTEAFF
>TRBV5-1|TRBD1|once|TRBJ2-6
TGCGCCAGCGGAACGGGACAGGGCAGTGCTGGGGCCAACGTCCTGACTTTC
CASGTGQGSAGANVLTF
>TRBV9|.|.|TRBJ2-3
TGTGCCAGCAGCGTAGGTATATCCTTCACAGATACGCAGTATTTT
CASSVGISFTDTQYF
>TRBV2|TRBD2|.|TRBJ2-3
TGTGCCAGCAGGGGGACTAGCGGGGGCACAGATACGCAGTATTTT
CASRGTSGGTDTQYF
>TRBV7-6|TRBD1|.|TRBJ2-7
TGTGCCAGCAGCTTAGCTCAAGGACAGGGAGAAAGCTACGAGCAGTACTTC
CASSLAQGQGESYEQYF
>TRBV5-5|.|.|TRBJ2-7
TGTGCCAGCAGCAAACTCACAGGGTCTCCCGACGAGCAGTACTTC
CASSKLTGSPDEQYF
>TRBV10-3|.|.|TRBJ2-7
TGTGCCATCAAGAACGAACAGAACTCCTACGAGCAGTACTTC
CAIKNEQNSYEQYF
>TRBV6-6|.|.|TRBJ1-6
TGTGCCAGCAGTTACGAGGCTCCTAATTCACCCCTCCACTTT
CASSYEAPNSPLHF
>TRBV5-6|TRBD1|.|TRBJ2-4
TGTGCCAGCAGCTTGGTACAGGGGGCGAACATTCAGTACTTC
CASSLVQGANIQYF
>TRBV7-9|TRBD1|.|TRBJ2-5
TGTGCCAGCAGTCTTCAGGGGGAAGAGACCCAGTACTTC
CASSLQGEETQYF
>TRBV9|.|.|TRBJ1-3
TGTGCCAGCAGCGTAGGAGTCTTGCGAGTGAACACCATATATTTT
CASSVGVLRVNTIYF
>TRBV7-9|.|.|TRBJ1-3
TGTGCCAGCAGCTTAGGAAGCGGAAACACCATATATTTT
CASSLGSGNTIYF
>TRBV7-2|TRBD2|.|TRBJ2-7
TGTGCCAGCAGCGCCGGGAGGCAACCCTCCTACGAGCAGTACTTC
CASSAGRQPSYEQYF
>TRBV27|.|.|TRBJ2-3
TGTGCCAGCTGCTGGGGGCGAGGGAGCGGCACAGATACGCAGTATTTT
CASCWGRGSGTDTQYF
>TRBV3-1/TRBV3-2|TRBD1|.|TRBJ1-5
TGTGCCAGCAGCCAAGAAGGGGACAGGGGACAGCCCCAGCATTTT
CASSQEGDRGQPQHF
>TRBV5-1|TRBD2|.|TRBJ2-7
TGCGCCAGCAGCTTGTCGGGACTAGCGGGGGAGCAGTACTTC
CASSLSGLAGEQYF
>TRBV9|.|once|TRBJ1-2
TGTGCCAGCAGCGTAGCAGGGGCTGGTAACTATGGCTACACCTTC
CASSVAGAGNYGYTF
>TRBV6-5|.|.|TRBJ2-7
TGTGCCAGTTTAGCGGTTAGCTCCTACGAGCAGTACTTC
CASLAVSSYEQYF
>TRBV7-2|.|.|TRBJ2-1
TGTGCCAGCAGCTTAGACTATTTACCCTACAATGAGCAGTTCTTC
CASSLDYLPYNEQFF
>TRBV7-2|TRBD2|.|TRBJ2-1
TGTGCCGGGGCCGGGGGGGCGCTGATCAATGAGCAGTTCTTC
CAGAGGALINEQFF
>TRBV6-5|TRBD2|once|TRBJ2-2
TGTGCCATAACTAGCGGGAGAACAAACACCGGGGAGCTGTTTTTT
CAITSGRTNTGELFF
>TRBV6-5|TRBD2|.|TRBJ2-1
TGTGCCAGCAGCTCCCCCCGGGCGGGGGGGGAGCAGTTCTTC
CASSSPRAGGEQFF
>TRBV7-2|.|.|TRBJ2-2
TGTGCCAGCAGCTCCACAAACACCGGGGAGCTGTTTTTT
CASSSTNTGELFF
>TRBV10-3|.|.|TRBJ2-4
TGTGCCACGTCCAGGGGAAACATTCAGTACTTC
CATSRGNIQYF
>TRBV7-7|.|.|TRBJ2-7
TGTGCCAGCAGCTCAGGGGGGTCCAACGAGCAGTACTTC
CASSSGGSNEQYF
>TRBV3-1/TRBV3-2|TRBD1|.|TRBJ1-2
TGTGCCAGCAGCCAGAGCGACAGGGCTCACTATGGCTACACCTTC
CASSQSDRAHYGYTF
>TRBV5-1|.|few|TRBJ1-5
TGCGCCAGCAGCCGAGGGGGTAGCAATCAGCCCCAGCATTTT
CASSRGGSNQPQHF
>TRBV9|.|.|TRBJ2-1
TGTGCCAGCAGCGCCCGCTCTGGCCTAGCAGTTACCAATGAGCAGTTCTTC
CASSARSGLAVTNEQFF
>TRBV5-8|TRBD1|.|TRBJ1-6
TGTGCCAGCAGCCCGGGACAGGGAATGTGGTTTAATTCACCCCTCCACTTT
CASSPGQGMWFNSPLHF